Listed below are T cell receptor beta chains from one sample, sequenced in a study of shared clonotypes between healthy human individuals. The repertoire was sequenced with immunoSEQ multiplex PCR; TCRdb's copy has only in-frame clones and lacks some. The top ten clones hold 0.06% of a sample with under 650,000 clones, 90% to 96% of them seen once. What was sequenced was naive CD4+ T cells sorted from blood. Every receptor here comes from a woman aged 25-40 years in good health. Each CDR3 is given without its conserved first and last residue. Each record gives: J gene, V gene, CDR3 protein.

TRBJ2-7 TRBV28 ASGTGPYEQY
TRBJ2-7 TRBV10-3 AISDRGFGRAVDEQY
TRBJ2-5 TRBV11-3 ASSLLGGQETQY
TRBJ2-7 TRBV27 ASSWTRTSGGSYEQY
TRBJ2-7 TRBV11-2 ASSRNRGYYEQY
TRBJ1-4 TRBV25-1 ASSDPSTGDEKLF
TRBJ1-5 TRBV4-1 ASSQEDPIGNQPQH
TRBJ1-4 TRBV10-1 ASSGQGNEKLF
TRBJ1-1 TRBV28 ASSFHSLKGARGTEAF
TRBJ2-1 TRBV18 ASSPPQSEASGRHEQF
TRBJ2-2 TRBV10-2 ASGLAGANTGELF
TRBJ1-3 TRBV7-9 ASSLVGQGSGNTIY
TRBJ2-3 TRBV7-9 ASSLAKFDGRATDTQY
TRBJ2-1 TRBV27 ASSLTPTPVNEQF
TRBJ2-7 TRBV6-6 ASSPSGTGLYEQY
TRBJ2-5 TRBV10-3 AIRRLAQETQY
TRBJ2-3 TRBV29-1 SVPRAGGKDTQY
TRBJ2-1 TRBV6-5 ASSYGRGFVNEQF
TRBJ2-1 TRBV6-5 ASSYDKAPYNEQF
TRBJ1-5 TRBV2 ASNPGASNQPQH
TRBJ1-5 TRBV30 AWRLDRTGRQPQH
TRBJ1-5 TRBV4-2 ASSLAGAQPQH
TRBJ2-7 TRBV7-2 ASSFKTGLSSYEQY
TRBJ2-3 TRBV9 ASSVRGSTDTQY
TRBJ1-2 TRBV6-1 ASSEPPGRGAIGYGYT
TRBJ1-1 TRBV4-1 ASSQVAGGPNTEAF
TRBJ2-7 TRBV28 ASSLTGKTYEQY
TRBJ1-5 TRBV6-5 ASSSQGVQPQH
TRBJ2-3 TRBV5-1 ASTPSGSPDTQY
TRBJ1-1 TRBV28 ASSFLTNTEAF
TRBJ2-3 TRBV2 ASSEVLGGSTDTQY
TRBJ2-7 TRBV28 ASSSPSSGSSYEQY
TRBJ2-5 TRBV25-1 ASSSAKTGIVETQY
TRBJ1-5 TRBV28 ASSLAGTGINQPQH
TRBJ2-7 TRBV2 ASSGLVAYEQY
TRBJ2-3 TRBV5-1 ASSTTSTDTQY
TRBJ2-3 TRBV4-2 ASSQNLQGFTDTQY
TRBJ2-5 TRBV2 ASRTGVPQY
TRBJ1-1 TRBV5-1 ASSFQGTEAF
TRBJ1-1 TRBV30 AWSRSRRGMNTEAF
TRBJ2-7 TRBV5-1 ASSPRGLAYEQY
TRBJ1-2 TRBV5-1 ASSLDAGALYGYT
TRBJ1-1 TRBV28 ASSGGSFTEAF
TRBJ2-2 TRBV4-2 ASSLSTSLSLGELF
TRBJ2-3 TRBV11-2 ASSFSLWRYTDTQY
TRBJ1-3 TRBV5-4 ASSLSGNTIY
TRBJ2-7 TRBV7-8 ASSLDLVLSYEQY
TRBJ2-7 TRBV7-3 ASSQSRRSYEQY
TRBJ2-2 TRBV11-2 ASNPISGTSNAGELF
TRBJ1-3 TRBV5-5 ASSLVSGVGNTIY
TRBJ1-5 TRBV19 ASSIVGTGRNQPQH
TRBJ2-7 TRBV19 ASSITSSGSYEQY
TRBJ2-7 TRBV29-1 SVVTSGNYEQY
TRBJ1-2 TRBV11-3 ASSSSGGGLGYT
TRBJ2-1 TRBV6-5 ASSYSWTVNEQF
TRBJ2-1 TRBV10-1 ASSRASGTFSYNEQF
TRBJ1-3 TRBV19 ASSRDVSGNTIY
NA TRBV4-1 ASSQVYGGSPYEQY
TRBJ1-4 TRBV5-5 ASSLGHGSNEKLF
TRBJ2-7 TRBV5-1 ASSLMAGQTMAGEQY